This note documents a single T cell receptor beta chain sequence. The data were taken from a study of regulatory T cells in long-lasting Graves disease. Construction of TCR beta libraries relied on iRepertoire HTBI primers and on Arm-PCR targeting CDR3 regions. Using its own MiXCR run on the multiplex PCR reads, TCRdb lists one record per CDR3 protein. The sample includes under 800,000 distinct CDR3 sequences, roughly 16% seen only once; the top ten take more than 15%. The CDR3 totals 14 residues. Trimming left V 4 bases short and J 4 bases short, with 14 bases between. Per germline, CDR1 SGHNT and CDR2 YYREEE (reference sequence). Time point in this sample: newly diagnosed GD, antithyroid drugs for less than 3 months. TCR sequences were obtained from RNA taken from PBMCs. This sample also appeared in a second study, on T cells in Graves' hyperthyroidism and ophthalmopathy.

The starting material was peripheral blood mononuclear cells (PBMCs), obtained at new diagnosis, from a patient treated with antithyroid drugs. This sequence joins TRBV5-4 and TRBJ1-1; weak D call: TRBD1 (5 bases). The receptor comes from a woman aged 25 to 39 with Graves disease. CDR3 DNA sequence: TGTGCCAGCAGCGTGGGCCCTCAGGGCACTGAAGCTTTCTTT. This gives the protein CASSVGPQGTEAFF.